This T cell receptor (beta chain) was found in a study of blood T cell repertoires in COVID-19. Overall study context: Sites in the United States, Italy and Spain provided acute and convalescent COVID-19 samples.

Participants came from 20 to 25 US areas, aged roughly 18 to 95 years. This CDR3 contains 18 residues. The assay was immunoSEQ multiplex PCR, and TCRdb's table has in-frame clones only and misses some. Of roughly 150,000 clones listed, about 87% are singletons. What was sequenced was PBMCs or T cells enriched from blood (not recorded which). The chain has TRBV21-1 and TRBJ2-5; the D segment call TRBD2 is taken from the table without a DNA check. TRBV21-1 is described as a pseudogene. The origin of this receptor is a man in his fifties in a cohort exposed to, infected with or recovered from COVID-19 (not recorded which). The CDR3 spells CASSKVRGLAGLGETQYF. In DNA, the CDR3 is TGTGCCAGCAGCAAAGTGAGGGGACTAGCGGGCCTTGGGGAGACCCAGTACTTC.